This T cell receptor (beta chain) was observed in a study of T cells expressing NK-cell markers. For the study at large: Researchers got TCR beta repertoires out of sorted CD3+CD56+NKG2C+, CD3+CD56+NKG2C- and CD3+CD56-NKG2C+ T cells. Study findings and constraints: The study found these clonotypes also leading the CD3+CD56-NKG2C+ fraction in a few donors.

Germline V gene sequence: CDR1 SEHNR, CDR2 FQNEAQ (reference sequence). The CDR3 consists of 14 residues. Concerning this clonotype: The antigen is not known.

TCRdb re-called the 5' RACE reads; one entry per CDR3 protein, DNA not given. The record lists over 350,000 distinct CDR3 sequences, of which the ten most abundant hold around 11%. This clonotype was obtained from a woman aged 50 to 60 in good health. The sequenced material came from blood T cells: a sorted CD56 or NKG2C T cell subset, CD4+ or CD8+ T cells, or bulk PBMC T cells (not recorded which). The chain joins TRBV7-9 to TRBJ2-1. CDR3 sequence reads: CASSFETTYNEQFF.